This T cell receptor beta chain was recorded in a study of blood T cell repertoires in COVID-19. Overall study context: PBMCs, B-cell-depleted T cells, or T cells provided the cDNA or gDNA that made up the material.

This clone was picked up one time. The age range of participants was about 18 to 89 years, with residence in around 22 US areas. A PCR-confirmed or clinician-diagnosed COVID-19 case had contacted exposed participants within 2 weeks of entry. The CDR3 contains 15 residues. V was clipped by 3 bases and J by 2 bases, with 11 bases between them. The germline V gene has CDR1 SNHLY and CDR2 FYNNEI. Assay: immunoSEQ multiplex PCR; the TCRdb copy retains only in-frame clones and omits some. The top ten clones hold around 3.8% of a sample with 200,000 or so clones, about 90% of them seen once. What was sequenced was PBMCs or T cells enriched from blood (not recorded which). This sequence originates from a young woman who had been exposed to COVID-19. This chain uses TRBV2 with TRBJ2-1, with D possibly matching TRBD2 (5 bases). The DNA of the CDR3 is TGTGCCAGCAGTGATAGCGACGGAACCTACAATGAGCAGTTCTTC. Translating gives CASSDSDGTYNEQFF.